The sequence of this T cell receptor beta chain was determined in a study of blood T cell repertoires in COVID-19 (dated by TCRdb to 2020 to 2021). About the full investigation: Collaborator samples came from the United States, Italy and Spain and covered acute and convalescent phases of COVID-19. The material from the prospective study consisted of cDNA or gDNA derived from T cells, B-cell-depleted T cells, or PBMCs. The dataset comprised deeply sampled blood TCRbeta repertoires from subjects exposed to, actively infected with, or recovered from COVID-19. The repertoires were released in a freely available public database intended as a resource for research on the immune response to SARS-CoV-2. The samples were drawn from two sources: the first 160 participants of the ongoing ImmuneRACE study, and 950 to 1,500 subjects contributed by 6 global collaborators. Sample metadata almost always included a de-identified subject ID, COVID-19 status, age in years and sex. HLA class I and class II types, where available, came from metadata supplied by the sample provider rather than from assay-based typing. Study-wide conclusions, independent of this receptor: How much clinical and demographic metadata was included differed by source and by participant, and the metadata was provided uncurated.

The immunoSEQ Assay, a bias-controlled multiplex PCR, was used to amplify TCRbeta CDR3 regions from genomic DNA. Under the source paper's analysis protocol: Within the assay, amplification of reference gene primers was used to estimate how many nucleated cells each sample contained. Sequence reads were collapsed and filtered to measure the absolute abundance of every unique TCRbeta CDR3 rearrangement. For each sample, productive Simpson clonality was calculated by taking the square root of Simpson's diversity index across productive rearrangements. Sourced from immuneACCESS, this table was stored by TCRdb with only in-frame sequences that have V and J called. A share of the clones is absent; for the studies checked, an unresolved V gene accounts for under half, and the remainder has no known explanation. That table is the source of V, J and clone size, and D and trimming were worked out from the DNA. This sample holds 90,000 or so clones; 81% were observed only once. Around a quarter of the sample is in the top ten clones.

Collaborating institutions collected whole blood in K2EDTA tubes following their own protocols. For TCRbeta analysis, collaborators shipped samples in one of three forms: frozen whole blood, isolated PBMCs, or DNA extracted from either of those sample types. V and J are truncated by 2 bases and 1 base respectively, leaving an intervening sequence of 12 bases. From the cysteine up to the phenylalanine, the CDR3 has a length of 15 residues. Only the CDR3 part of the read is kept: 45 bases, read in frame from the first base. The germline V gene supplies CDR1 SGHDT and CDR2 YYEEEE. Concerning this clone itself: The antigen it recognizes is unknown. The sample holds no much larger clone one base away, and base qualities are not on file.

The V gene is TRBV5-6 and the J gene is TRBJ1-1, with no D gene named confidently. This clonotype was sampled from a man aged 80 or over with active or convalescent COVID-19. The sequenced material came from peripheral blood. The nucleotides are TGTGCCAGCAGCTTCGTTAACTCCTGGAACACTGAAGCTTTCTTT. This translates into CASSFVNSWNTEAFF.